This T cell receptor (beta chain) is from a study of T cells in Graves' hyperthyroidism and ophthalmopathy. TCR beta CDR3 region amplification was performed from RNA transcripts. HTBI primers drove first-round RT-PCR of the TCR CDR3. MiXCR was run by TCRdb on the multiplex PCR reads, yielding one entry per CDR3 protein. The sample contains around 300,000 distinct CDR3 sequences, roughly an eighth of which appear only once. This clonotype was seen repeatedly, ten times or more. CDR3 length: 16 residues. The germline V gene has CDR1 SGHAT and CDR2 FQDESV (reference sequence). With 5 bases clipped from V and 2 bases from J, the junction kept 10 bases outside the gene matches.

The sequence derives from a middle-aged woman with Graves' hyperthyroidism. This chain connects TRBV11-1 to TRBJ1-2; 8 nucleotides match TRBD1. What was sequenced was blood. CDR3 sequence reads: CASSRGQGLLNYGYTF. The CDR3 DNA sequence: TGTGCCAGCAGCCGTGGACAGGGTCTTTTGAACTATGGCTACACCTTC. The variable domain in full, with the rest retrieved from reference TRBV11-1 and TRBJ1-2, is EAEVAQSPRYKITEKSQAVAFWCDPISGHATLYWYRQILGQGPELLVQFQDESVVDDSQLPKDRFSAERLKGVDSTLKIQPAELGDSAMYLCASSRGQGLLNYGYTFGSGTRLTVV.